These T cell receptor beta chains were read from a single sample in a study of blood T cell repertoires in COVID-19. Clones were read by immunoSEQ multiplex PCR, and TCRdb kept only the in-frame ones, dropping some. The sample holds 120,000 to 150,000 clones, 84% seen once. The sequencing sample was made of PBMCs or T cells enriched from blood (not recorded which). The receptor set was obtained from a man in his forties or fifties in a cohort exposed to, infected with or recovered from COVID-19 (not recorded which). Each CDR3 is given with its conserved first and last residue. D genes are given only for firm matches. Clone sizes are given selectively: once, few, many, or a class where the clone is expanded.

TRBJ2-7	-	-	TRBV9	TGTGCCAGCAGCGTAGCTGGGGGCGGCGTAATCCACGAGCAGTACTTC	CASSVAGGGVIHEQYF
TRBJ2-3	-	TRBD1	TRBV30	TGTGCCTGGAGTGCGGGACAGGCGGGTTCATACACAGATACGCAGTATTTT	CAWSAGQAGSYTDTQYF
TRBJ2-2	-	-	TRBV9	TGTGCCAGCAGCGTCCACAGGGCTGCCGGGGAGCTGTTTTTT	CASSVHRAAGELFF
TRBJ2-2	-	TRBD2	TRBV7-2	TGTGCCAGCAGCCCTAGCGGGATCAACACCGGGGAGCTGTTTTTT	CASSPSGINTGELFF
TRBJ1-2	-	TRBD1	TRBV28	TGTGCCAGCATTGATACAGGGGGCTGGGATGGCTACACCTTC	CASIDTGGWDGYTF
TRBJ2-7	-	-	TRBV29-1	TGCAGCGTTGAAGAGTTGGGACAAACCTACGAGCAGTACTTC	CSVEELGQTYEQYF
TRBJ2-7	few	TRBD2	TRBV5-1	TGCGCCAGCAGCTTGACGGGACTAGCGGTTGACGAGCAGTACTTC	CASSLTGLAVDEQYF
TRBJ1-1	-	-	TRBV19	TGTGCCAGTAGTATGGGATTTGGAGGGAACACTGAAGCTTTCTTT	CASSMGFGGNTEAFF
TRBJ2-6	-	TRBD1	TRBV7-9	TGTGCCAGCAGCTTAGGACCGACAGGGGTCTCTGGGGCCAACGTCCTGACTTTC	CASSLGPTGVSGANVLTF
TRBJ1-6	few	TRBD1	TRBV3-1/TRBV3-2	TGTGCCAGCAGTCCTAGGGGGCTTAGTTCACCCCTCCACTTT	CASSPRGLSSPLHF
TRBJ1-2	-	-	TRBV29-1	TGCAGCGTTCTGAGCAGGGGCAGGGACTATGGCTACACCTTC	CSVLSRGRDYGYTF
TRBJ1-5	-	-	TRBV25-1	TGTGCCAGCAGTGAAGTGGGGCTGGGTCAGCCCCAGCATTTT	CASSEVGLGQPQHF
TRBJ2-7	-	-	TRBV6-5	TGTGCCAGCAGTTACTCACGGGAAAACTACGAGCAGTACTTC	CASSYSRENYEQYF
TRBJ2-2	-	TRBD1	TRBV2	TGTGCCAGCATAGGGACAGGCCTACCTCCGATCTCGAACACCGGGGAGCTGTTTTTT	CASIGTGLPPISNTGELFF
TRBJ2-7	once	-	TRBV10-3	TGTGCCATCAGCGGACAGAACTACGAGCAGTACTTC	CAISGQNYEQYF
TRBJ2-1	-	TRBD2	TRBV5-1	TGCGCCAGCAGCTACATAGCGGGAGGAGGGTACAATGAGCAGTTCTTC	CASSYIAGGGYNEQFF
TRBJ2-1	-	TRBD1	TRBV7-3	TGTGCCAGCAGCTCGGCCCCGGGACAGCCCTACAATGAGCAGTTCTTC	CASSSAPGQPYNEQFF
TRBJ2-1	-	-	TRBV9	TGTGCCAGCAGCGTAGTGCCCAGCCAGGACAATGAGCAGTTCTTC	CASSVVPSQDNEQFF
TRBJ2-1	-	TRBD2	TRBV23-1	TGCGCCAGACCATCTAGCGGGAGGCCGGGGGATGAGCAGTTCTTC	CARPSSGRPGDEQFF
TRBJ1-2	-	-	TRBV7-9	TGTGCCAGCAGCTTAGCGGTACAGGACAGCTATGGCTACACCTTC	CASSLAVQDSYGYTF
TRBJ2-5	-	TRBD1	TRBV6-1	TGTGCCAGCAGTGATGAGACAGGGGCGTACCAAGAGACCCAGTACTTC	CASSDETGAYQETQYF
TRBJ2-5	-	TRBD1	TRBV24-1	TGTGCCACCACCCTGGGGACAGAAGAAGGGGCCCAGTACTTC	CATTLGTEEGAQYF
TRBJ1-3	once	-	TRBV27	TGTGCCAGCAGACAGGGAAATATTGGCTCCACCATATATTTT	CASRQGNIGSTIYF
TRBJ2-1	-	TRBD2	TRBV18	TGTGCCAGCTCACCAAACGGGAGGGAGAATGAGCAGTTCTTC	CASSPNGRENEQFF
TRBJ2-1	-	TRBD1	TRBV5-1	TGCGCCAGCAGTCACGGACAGGGCCCAACCAATGAGCAGTTCTTC	CASSHGQGPTNEQFF
TRBJ2-7	once	-	TRBV9	TGTGCCAGCAGCGTAGTTGCAGATGACAATTACGAGCAGTACTTC	CASSVVADDNYEQYF
TRBJ2-7	-	-	TRBV5-5	TGTGCCAGCAGCTTGTATGGGGAGAGTCCCTACGAGCAGTACTTC	CASSLYGESPYEQYF
TRBJ2-2	few	TRBD1	TRBV6-2/TRBV6-3	TGTGCCAGCAGTTGGGGACAGGCGAACACCGGGGAGCTGTTTTTT	CASSWGQANTGELFF
TRBJ2-7	-	TRBD2	TRBV6-5	TGTGCCAGCAGTAAGACTAGCGGCTCCTACGAGCAGTACTTC	CASSKTSGSYEQYF
TRBJ1-4	-	-	TRBV2	TGTGCCAGCAGTGTCCAGGACACAACTAATGAAAAACTGTTTTTT	CASSVQDTTNEKLFF
TRBJ2-3	-	-	TRBV7-8	TGTGCCAGCACCACCAAGCATGGACTTTCAACATTAGATACGCAGTATTTT	CASTTKHGLSTLDTQYF
TRBJ2-1	-	TRBD1	TRBV5-1	TGCGCCAGCAGCTTTGGACAGGGGGCGTTGAATGAGCAGTTCTTC	CASSFGQGALNEQFF
TRBJ2-7	-	-	TRBV7-2	TGTGCCAGCAGCCAGGGCCCCGGGCGATCATACGAGCAGTACTTC	CASSQGPGRSYEQYF
TRBJ2-2	-	TRBD1	TRBV5-4	TGTGCCAGCAGCGCCGGACAGGGTGGGGGGAACACCGGGGAGCTGTTTTTT	CASSAGQGGGNTGELFF
TRBJ1-1	-	-	TRBV5-1	TGCGCCAGCAGCTTCCGGACAGCGACTGAAGCTTTCTTT	CASSFRTATEAFF
TRBJ1-2	-	TRBD1	TRBV6-5	TGTGCCAGCAGTAGAACAGGGGTCGGTGGCTACACCTTC	CASSRTGVGGYTF
TRBJ1-2	-	-	TRBV27	TGTGCCAGCAGTTACCTCCCTACAGTAAGCTATGGCTACACCTTC	CASSYLPTVSYGYTF
TRBJ2-2	-	-	TRBV18	TGTGCCAGCTCACCACTCGTTTCAGAGAACACCGGGGAGCTGTTTTTT	CASSPLVSENTGELFF
TRBJ2-3	-	TRBD2	TRBV4-3	TGCGCCAGCAGCCAAGATCGGATAGCGGGGGGCACAGATACGCAGTATTTT	CASSQDRIAGGTDTQYF
TRBJ2-1	-	-	TRBV2	TGTGCCAGCAGAGGACAGAGCTCCTACAATGAGCAGTTCTTC	CASRGQSSYNEQFF
TRBJ2-1	-	-	TRBV7-8	TGTGCCAGCAGCTTTGTAGGGGCCAATGAGCAGTTCTTC	CASSFVGANEQFF
TRBJ1-2	once	-	TRBV27	TGTGCCAGCAGTTCCGTACAGGGTAGGAGCTATGGCTACACCTTC	CASSSVQGRSYGYTF
TRBJ1-1	-	-	TRBV12-3/TRBV12-4	TGTGCCAGCAGTCCCGGGAGGAACACTGAAGCTTTCTTT	CASSPGRNTEAFF
TRBJ1-4	-	-	TRBV28	TGTGCCAGCAGTTGGAACAGGCTCTTGGGGGAAAAACTGTTTTTT	CASSWNRLLGEKLFF
TRBJ2-5	-	-	TRBV2	TGTGCCAGCAGTGAGGGCGGGACGAACCAAGAGACCCAGTACTTC	CASSEGGTNQETQYF
TRBJ2-5	-	TRBD1	TRBV11-2	TGTGCCAGCAGCTTGACAGGGAAAGAGACCCAGTACTTC	CASSLTGKETQYF
TRBJ1-1	-	-	TRBV28	TGTGCCAGCAGTATCGACAGATTTAGCAGGAACACTGAAGCTTTCTTT	CASSIDRFSRNTEAFF
TRBJ1-4	-	TRBD1	TRBV27	TGTGCCAGCAGCAGACAGGGGGCGGTTGAAAAACTGTTTTTT	CASSRQGAVEKLFF
TRBJ1-5	-	-	TRBV18	TGTGCCAGCTCACCTCCGGGAGGGAAGGGTCAGCCCCAGCATTTT	CASSPPGGKGQPQHF
TRBJ1-2	-	TRBD1	TRBV30	TGTGCCTGGACCCCGGGACAGGGCACTCCTAACTATGGCTACACCTTC	CAWTPGQGTPNYGYTF
TRBJ2-7	-	TRBD2	TRBV6-1	TGTGCCAGCAGTGATAGCAGGCTAGCGGGAGTCCAAAGCTCCTACGAGCAGTACTTC	CASSDSRLAGVQSSYEQYF
TRBJ2-2	-	TRBD2	TRBV24-1	TGTGCCACCAGTGATCCGAGCGGGAGTAACACCGGGGAGCTGTTTTTT	CATSDPSGSNTGELFF
TRBJ1-2	-	TRBD1	TRBV7-9	TGTGCCAGCAGCTTATCCCCTCGGGACAGGGCGTACTATGGCTACACCTTC	CASSLSPRDRAYYGYTF
TRBJ1-6	once	-	TRBV5-1	TGCGCCAGCAGTTCCACATTGCCCGGGGATTCACCCCTCCACTTT	CASSSTLPGDSPLHF
TRBJ2-7	once	TRBD1	TRBV18	TGTGCCAGCTCTCCCAGGACTCCAGGACAGGCGAGGGAGCAGTACTTC	CASSPRTPGQAREQYF
TRBJ1-1	-	-	TRBV30	TGTGCCTGGACGAGGTCCACTGAAGCTTTCTTT	CAWTRSTEAFF
TRBJ2-3	-	-	TRBV7-3	TGTGCCAGCAGCTTAGGTCTTCCCGCGGATACGCAGTATTTT	CASSLGLPADTQYF
TRBJ1-1	-	-	TRBV4-1	TGCGCCAGCAGCCAAGATTCGGTGCGGGGGGCCAAGCGAAACACTGAAGCTTTCTTT	CASSQDSVRGAKRNTEAFF
TRBJ2-3	-	-	TRBV4-1	TGCGCCAGCAGCCAAGATCGGGTTTCTAGCACAGATACGCAGTATTTT	CASSQDRVSSTDTQYF
TRBJ2-7	-	-	TRBV29-1	TGCAGCGTTTCAGCGGGCCGCTACGAGCAGTACTTC	CSVSAGRYEQYF